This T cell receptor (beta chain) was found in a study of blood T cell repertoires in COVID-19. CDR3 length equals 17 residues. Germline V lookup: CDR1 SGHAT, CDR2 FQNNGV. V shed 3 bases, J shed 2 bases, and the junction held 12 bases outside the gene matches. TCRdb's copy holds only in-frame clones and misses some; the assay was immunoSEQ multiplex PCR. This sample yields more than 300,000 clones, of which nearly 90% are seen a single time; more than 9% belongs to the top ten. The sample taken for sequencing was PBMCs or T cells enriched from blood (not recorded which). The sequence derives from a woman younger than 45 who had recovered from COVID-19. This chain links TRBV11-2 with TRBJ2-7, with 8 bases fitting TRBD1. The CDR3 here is CASSFTLRRTGPYEQYF. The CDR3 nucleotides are TGTGCCAGCAGCTTCACGCTTAGACGGACAGGGCCCTACGAGCAGTACTTC.